These 22 T cell receptor beta chains were sequenced from one sample in a study of blood T cell repertoires in COVID-19. Profiling relied on immunoSEQ multiplex PCR, and the TCRdb table lists in-frame clones only, not all of them. The table has hundreds of thousands of clones, approximately 91% seen once; the top ten hold about 6.7%. The sample comprised peripheral blood. The receptors were gathered from a woman aged 70-85 years with COVID-19, enrolled during active disease.

This sequence joins TRBV10-1 and TRBJ1-1, with D possibly being TRBD1 (5 bases). Germline V lookup: CDR1 WNHNN, CDR2 SYGVQD (reference sequence). The CDR3 contains 13 residues. V dropped 5 bases and J dropped 6 bases, with 13 bases sitting between them. The CDR3 coding sequence is TGCGCCAGCAGTTCCGAGGCCAGGGCTGAAGCTTTCTTT. Encoded protein: CASSSEARAEAFF.

The chain employs TRBV7-9 and TRBJ1-2, with D hard to call. The CDR3 extends over 13 amino acids. In germline, CDR1 is SEHNR, CDR2 FQNEAQ (reference sequence). V was trimmed by 1 base and J by 4 bases, leaving 7 bases between them. CDR3 coding DNA: TGTGCCAGCAGCTTAGAGTCCAGCTATGGCTACACCTTC. Amino acid sequence: CASSLESSYGYTF.

V usage is TRBV19 and J usage is TRBJ2-1; tentatively, D is TRBD2 (7 bases). Germline loops: CDR1 LNHDA, CDR2 SQIVND (reference sequence). The CDR3 totals 14 residues. V was clipped by 4 bases and J by 4 bases, with 11 bases between them. The CDR3 protein is CASSRGGDYNEQFF. CDR3 nucleotide sequence: TGTGCCAGTAGTAGAGGGGGGGATTACAATGAGCAGTTCTTC.

CDR3 nucleotides: TGTGCCAGCAGCCCAGGGGTTGGGGAAAAACTGTTTTTT. This sequence encodes CASSPGVGEKLFF. This sequence joins TRBV6-5 and TRBJ1-4; possibly TRBD1 for D (6 bases). The CDR3 sequence is 13 residues long. CDR1 and CDR2 from the germline V gene are MNHEY and SVGAGI. Trimming removed 6 bases from V and 8 bases from J, with 13 bases in between.

This chain joins TRBV2 and TRBJ2-7; 9 nucleotides agree with TRBD1. Germline CDR1 and CDR2: SNHLY and FYNNEI. V was pared by 7 bases and J by 4 bases, with 8 bases of the junction left unmatched. This CDR3 is 14 amino acids long. This CDR3 reads CASTPGTGSYEQYF. In DNA form, the CDR3 reads TGTGCCAGCACCCCCGGGACAGGGTCGTACGAGCAGTACTTC.

The V call is TRBV28, the J call TRBJ1-6; 7 bases line up with TRBD1. This CDR3 comprises 15 residues. The V gene end was trimmed by 6 bases and the J gene end by 4 bases; junction bases not matched to a gene: 6. CDR1 MDHEN and CDR2 SYDVKM come from the germline V gene. For the CDR3, the DNA is TGTGCCAGCAGCCCTCCGGGACAGTATAATTCACCCCTCCACTTT. Its protein is CASSPPGQYNSPLHF.

The chain employs TRBV4-2 and TRBJ1-2; D possibly corresponds to TRBD1 (6 bases). The CDR3 runs 15 residues. In germline, CDR1 is LGHNA, CDR2 YNFKEQ. Deletions cut 0 bases from V and 4 bases from J, with 12 bases between. CDR3 sequence: CASSQDRTDLYGYTF. The CDR3 region has the DNA TGTGCCAGCAGCCAAGACAGGACAGACCTCTATGGCTACACCTTC.

The genes are TRBV6-5 and TRBJ1-1, with D possibly TRBD1 on 6 matching bases. V dropped 5 bases and J dropped 11 bases, with 21 bases sitting between them. Per germline, CDR1 MNHEY and CDR2 SVGAGI. This CDR3 has 14 amino acids. The DNA for the CDR3 is TGTGCCAGCAGTAAACCGGGACAAGGAGGTAGCGCTTTCTTT. The encoded protein is CASSKPGQGGSAFF.

V and J are TRBV19 and TRBJ1-4; perhaps TRBD1 as D (5 bases). CDR1 LNHDA and CDR2 SQIVND come from the germline V gene (reference sequence). Trimming removed 1 base from V and 12 bases from J, with 18 bases in between. The CDR3 totals 15 residues. Written as DNA, the CDR3 is TGTGCCAGTAGTATAGGACGGCAGGGCTACGAGGAACTGTTTTTT. This codes for CASSIGRQGYEELFF.

The chain combines TRBV2 with TRBJ2-7; possible D gene TRBD1, 5 bases. This CDR3 is built from 13 residues. V shed 5 bases and J shed 2 bases, with 10 bases lying between them. Germline CDR1 is SNHLY and CDR2 is FYNNEI. The chain's CDR3 is CASSRRTTYEQYF. In nucleotides, the CDR3 is TGTGCCAGCAGTCGTCGGACAACCTACGAGCAGTACTTC.

This sequence joins TRBV21-1 and TRBJ2-3; TRBD1, as called in the table, went unchecked against the DNA. TRBV21-1 is recorded as a pseudogene. The CDR3 sequence is 15 residues long. This chain's CDR3 is CASSAYRGLGDTQYF. The CDR3 coding sequence is TGTGCCAGCAGCGCGTACAGGGGGCTTGGAGATACGCAGTATTTT.

The rearrangement joins TRBV28 to TRBJ2-7; tentative D call: TRBD2 (7 bases). The germline V gene has CDR1 MDHEN and CDR2 SYDVKM. This CDR3 is 13 amino acids long. V was trimmed by 5 bases and J by 3 bases, leaving 11 bases between them. This chain's CDR3 is CASSTGRVYEQYF. CDR3 in DNA: TGTGCCAGCAGTACAGGGAGGGTCTACGAGCAGTACTTC.

The chain is built from TRBV7-8 and TRBJ1-1, with no clear D. The CDR3 runs 14 residues. V lost 7 bases and J lost 0, with 12 bases in between. Germline assignment: CDR1 SGHVS and CDR2 FQNEAQ. The CDR3 DNA reads as TGTGCCAGCACCAGAGCTAATGTGAACACTGAAGCTTTCTTT. This sequence encodes CASTRANVNTEAFF.

The CDR3 bases are TGTGCCAGCAGCGTCCTACACCAGGGGGCTCTAAGCTCCTATAATTCACCCCTCCACTTT. It codes for CASSVLHQGALSSYNSPLHF. The V gene is TRBV6-6, the J gene TRBJ1-6; TRBD1 aligns across 8 bases. J lost 0 bases, V lost 6 bases, and 16 bases had no gene match. Looked up from germline, CDR1 is MNHNY and CDR2 is SVGAGI (reference sequence). The CDR3 extends over 20 amino acids.

The chain recombines TRBV19 with TRBJ1-3; D remains ambiguous. The CDR3 is 14 residues long. Between the trimmed V and J ends, which lost 10 bases and 0 bases, there was a span of 13 bases. From germline, CDR1 is LNHDA and CDR2 SQIVND (reference sequence). CDR3 loop: CATQLKSSGNTIYF. The CDR3 nucleotides read TGTGCCACCCAACTGAAGAGCTCTGGAAACACCATATATTTT.

This rearrangement joins TRBV30 to TRBJ2-5, with D possibly TRBD1 on 5 matching bases. Per the germline V gene, CDR1 is GTSNPN and CDR2 is SVGIG (reference sequence). With 3 bases removed from V and 7 bases from J, the gap between germline ends came to 15 bases. The CDR3 covers 13 residues. CDR3 DNA: TGTGCCTGGAGAGGGATCCAGGGATGGACCCAGTACTTC. Amino acid sequence: CAWRGIQGWTQYF.

The sample holds a few counts of this clone. The V and J genes are TRBV27 and TRBJ1-2; TRBD1 is a possible D gene (5 bases). With 5 bases removed from V and 3 bases from J, the gap between germline ends came to 10 bases. Germline CDR1 reads MNHEY; CDR2 reads SMNVEV (reference sequence). The CDR3 has 13 amino acids. The CDR3 loop is CASSKTDDYGYTF. CDR3 coding DNA: TGTGCCAGCAGTAAGACAGATGACTATGGCTACACCTTC.

A few counts support this clone. The rearrangement uses TRBV7-8 and TRBJ1-2, with 7 bases lining up with TRBD1. V shed 2 bases and J 5 bases; nucleotides not matched to a gene: 11. CDR1 is SGHVS, CDR2 FQNEAQ, per germline. The CDR3 is 16 amino acids. DNA of the CDR3: TGTGCCAGCAGCTTAAGGGGGTCAGGACAGGCTTATGGCTACACCTTC. Encoded protein: CASSLRGSGQAYGYTF.

The chain links TRBV10-3 to TRBJ1-4, with a weak D call TRBD1 (5 bases). The V end was cut by 3 bases, the J end by 0 bases, with 8 bases between. Per germline, CDR1 ENHRY and CDR2 SYGVKD. The CDR3 spans 15 residues. The CDR3 nucleotides read TGTGCCATCAGTGACGGGGGGGCAACTAATGAAAAACTGTTTTTT. Its protein product is CAISDGGATNEKLFF.

The CDR3 loop reads CASSSLGQMTNEKLFF. CDR3 DNA sequence: TGTGCCAGCAGCTCCCTTGGACAGATGACTAATGAAAAACTGTTTTTT. This chain connects TRBV7-9 to TRBJ1-4; a weak D match, TRBD1 (6 bases). In germline, CDR1 is SEHNR, CDR2 FQNEAQ (reference sequence). V was cut by 4 bases and J by 2 bases, with 14 bases left in between. This CDR3 contains 16 residues.

This rearrangement joins TRBV4-1 to TRBJ1-5; 7 bases are a match to TRBD1. The trim removed 0 bases at V and 6 bases at J, leaving 8 bases unmatched. The CDR3 has 16 amino acids. Germline CDR1 is MGHRA and CDR2 is YSYEKL. CDR3 sequence: CASSQDIQGVGQPQHF. DNA of the CDR3: TGCGCCAGCAGCCAAGATATCCAGGGGGTTGGTCAGCCCCAGCATTTT.

The rearrangement uses TRBV6-5 and TRBJ2-5; 10 bases agree with TRBD1. The V segment lost 1 base and the J segment 4 bases; nucleotides outside the gene matches: 3. The length of the CDR3 is 15 residues. CDR1 MNHEY and CDR2 SVGAGI come from the germline V gene. CDR3 coding DNA: TGTGCCAGCAGTTACTGGGACAGGGGAGGAGAGACCCAGTACTTC. This sequence encodes CASSYWDRGGETQYF.